Shown below are 7 T cell receptor beta chains from a single sample sequenced in a study of OX40 agonist ivuxolimab in advanced cancers. Sequenced by immunoSEQ multiplex PCR; TCRdb stores in-frame clones only, minus some. The sample lists under 20,000 clones, around two thirds occurring once. The sample consisted of CD4+ or CD8+ T cells sorted from blood, taken in a trial of the OX40 agonist ivuxolimab. These receptors originate from an adult with an advanced solid tumor such as melanoma, head and neck, liver or kidney cancer.

The chain couples TRBV11-2 to TRBJ2-7; TRBD2 matches 7 bases. This CDR3 comprises 14 residues. Germline assignment: CDR1 SGHAT and CDR2 FQNNGV. Trimming cost V 5 bases and J 3 bases; bases outside gene matches: 7. For the CDR3, the DNA is TGTGCCAGCAGCCTTGGACTAGGGGACTACGAGCAGTACTTC. Its protein product is CASSLGLGDYEQYF. The whole variable domain, remainder taken from reference TRBV11-2 and TRBJ2-7, is EAGVAQSPRYKIIEKRQSVAFWCNPISGHATLYWYQQILGQGPKLLIQFQNNGVVDDSQLPKDRFSAERLKGVDSTLKIQPAKLEDSAVYLCASSLGLGDYEQYFGPGTRLTVT.

The chain recombines TRBV19 with TRBJ2-1, with TRBD2 matching 8 bases. From germline, CDR1 is LNHDA and CDR2 SQIVND (reference sequence). The CDR3 is made up of 16 amino acids. With 4 bases clipped from V and 1 base from J, the junction kept 6 bases outside the gene matches. The CDR3 is CASSTPGGVSYNEQFF. CDR3 nucleotide sequence: TGTGCCAGTAGTACCCCCGGGGGGGTATCCTACAATGAGCAGTTCTTC.

The V and J genes are TRBV28 and TRBJ2-7; 9 bases are a match to TRBD2. The ends lost 4 bases at V and 4 bases at J; junction bases unmatched: 11. Germline assignment: CDR1 MDHEN and CDR2 SYDVKM. CDR3 length: 16 residues. The CDR3 region is CASSSARTSERYEQYF. CDR3 in DNA: TGTGCCAGCAGTTCCGCTAGGACTAGCGAGAGGTACGAGCAGTACTTC. The variable domain in full, with the rest retrieved from reference TRBV28 and TRBJ2-7, is DVKVTQSSRYLVKRTGEKVFLECVQDMDHENMFWYRQDPGLGLRLIYFSYDVKMKEKGDIPEGYSVSREKKERFSLILESASTNQTSMYLCASSSARTSERYEQYFGPGTRLTVT.

This clone has just a few counts. In the same sample, other DNA sequences code for this CDR3. The chain joins TRBV7-9 to TRBJ2-3, with D perhaps TRBD2 (5 bases). Per germline, CDR1 SEHNR and CDR2 FQNEAQ (reference sequence). V was clipped by 6 bases and J by 0 bases, with 13 bases between them. The CDR3 extends over 15 amino acids. The CDR3 coding sequence is TGTGCCAGCAGTCCCCCCGGGGTTAGCACAGATACGCAGTATTTT. Its translation is CASSPPGVSTDTQYF.

The chain uses TRBV2 and TRBJ1-2; a possible D gene is TRBD1 (5 bases). Germline V gives CDR1 SNHLY, CDR2 FYNNEI. V dropped 5 bases and J dropped 2 bases, with 9 bases sitting between them. CDR3 length: 13 residues. CDR3 region: CASSLGLNYGYTF. CDR3 sequence (DNA): TGTGCCAGCAGTCTGGGACTAAACTATGGCTACACCTTC.

This chain connects TRBV30 to TRBJ2-7; D unclear. From germline, CDR1 is GTSNPN and CDR2 SVGIG (reference sequence). This CDR3 has 13 amino acids. V lost 2 bases to trimming and J lost 0 bases, with 8 bases between them. CDR3 sequence: CAWSPTSSYEQYF. The CDR3 DNA sequence: TGTGCCTGGAGTCCCACGAGCTCCTACGAGCAGTACTTC.

This clone has a single count. This chain joins TRBV5-5 and TRBJ1-2; no firm D call. V gave up 0 bases and J gave up 1 base, with 4 bases separating them. Germline V CDR1 and CDR2: SGHKS, YYEKEE (reference sequence). The CDR3 is 13 residues long. The CDR3 nucleotides read TGTGCCAGCAGCTTGGACAGTAACTATGGCTACACCTTC. Translated: CASSLDSNYGYTF.